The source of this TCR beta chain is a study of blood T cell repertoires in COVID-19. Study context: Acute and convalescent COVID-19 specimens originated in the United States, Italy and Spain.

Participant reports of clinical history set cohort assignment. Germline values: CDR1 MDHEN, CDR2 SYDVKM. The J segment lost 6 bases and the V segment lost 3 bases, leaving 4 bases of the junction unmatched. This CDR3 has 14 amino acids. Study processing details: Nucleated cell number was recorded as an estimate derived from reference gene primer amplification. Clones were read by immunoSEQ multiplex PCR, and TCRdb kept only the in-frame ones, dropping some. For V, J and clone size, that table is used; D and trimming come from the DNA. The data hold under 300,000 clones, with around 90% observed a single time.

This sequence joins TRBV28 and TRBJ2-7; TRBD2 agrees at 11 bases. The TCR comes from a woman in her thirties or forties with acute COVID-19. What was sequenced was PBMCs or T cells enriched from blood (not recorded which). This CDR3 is CASSFSGGAGEQYF. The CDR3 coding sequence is TGTGCCAGCAGTTTTAGCGGGGGGGCGGGCGAGCAGTACTTC.